The present TCR beta chain was sequenced within a study of T cell responses to AZD1222 COVID-19 vaccine. This clone has only one observation. V lost 5 bases and J 1 base, leaving 12 bases between the germline ends. This CDR3 is 14 amino acids long. The germline CDR1 and CDR2 sequences are MNHNY and SVGAGI (reference sequence). The repertoire was sequenced with immunoSEQ multiplex PCR; TCRdb's copy has only in-frame clones and lacks some. Of about 39,000 clones in the sample, approximately 88% were seen once. The source of this sequence is an adult who received the AZD1222 COVID-19 vaccine. The gene calls are TRBV6-6 and TRBJ2-7, with D perhaps TRBD1 (6 bases). Specimen: peripheral blood, collected 28 days after the second AZD1222 dose. The CDR3 sequence is CASSIGTPSYEQYF. CDR3 bases: TGTGCCAGCAGTATCGGGACACCGTCCTACGAGCAGTACTTC.